The 6 T cell receptor beta chains reported below all come from one sample, sequenced in a study of cytomegalovirus exposure and HLA in healthy donors. PCR was performed using 60 Vbeta and 13 Jbeta primers. Profiling relied on immunoSEQ multiplex PCR, and the TCRdb table lists in-frame clones only, not all of them. The sample includes over 150,000 clones, 84% of them seen just once. The sample consisted of PBMCs. Source of these receptors: a girl aged 2 to 9 in good health and CMV-seropositive.

The chain combines TRBV7-9 with TRBJ2-1, with a possible D match to TRBD2 (5 bases). Germline lookup yields CDR1 SEHNR and CDR2 FQNEAQ (reference sequence). Trimming shortened V by 5 bases and J by 12 bases, and 23 bases separated the two germline ends. CDR3 length: 15 amino acids. The CDR3 DNA is TGTGCCAGCAGCCCCCGGACTCTAGGACCCAAGGGGCAGTTCTTC. Amino acids: CASSPRTLGPKGQFF.

The rearrangement links TRBV19 to TRBJ2-1; 8 bases line up with TRBD2. Germline CDR1 reads LNHDA; CDR2 reads SQIVND (reference sequence). The CDR3 length is 16 residues. Trimming cost V 1 base and J 0 bases; bases outside gene matches: 2. CDR3 amino acids: CASSIGTSGSYNEQFF. Written as DNA, the CDR3 is TGTGCCAGTAGTATAGGCACTAGCGGCTCCTACAATGAGCAGTTCTTC.

The V call is TRBV25-1, the J call TRBJ1-2, with TRBD1 as a possible D gene (6 bases). V dropped 1 base and J dropped 7 bases, with 22 bases sitting between them. Germline V gives CDR1 MGHDK, CDR2 SYGVNS. The CDR3 covers 17 residues. The CDR3 sequence is CASSEFDGGAVRGGYTF. CDR3 DNA: TGTGCCAGCAGTGAATTCGACGGTGGGGCGGTCAGGGGTGGCTACACCTTC.

This clone was detected a few times. The chain carries TRBV6-1 and TRBJ2-3; D gene unclear. CDR3 size: 15 residues. Germline V gene data show CDR1 as MNHNS and CDR2 as SASEGT. The germline V and J ends were trimmed by 5 bases and 0 bases, with 12 bases remaining between them. CDR3 region: CASSRGFASTDTQYF. CDR3 nucleotide sequence: TGTGCCAGCAGTAGAGGATTCGCTAGCACAGATACGCAGTATTTT.

This chain links TRBV7-3 with TRBJ2-7; 10 bases are a match to TRBD2. CDR1 is SGHTA and CDR2 is FQGTGA in the germline V gene. V lost 2 bases, J lost 5 bases, and 6 bases stayed unmatched. This CDR3 has 15 residues. This CDR3 reads CASSLRSGGANEQYF. In DNA form, the CDR3 reads TGTGCCAGCAGCTTACGGAGCGGGGGGGCTAACGAGCAGTACTTC. The whole variable domain, filled in from reference TRBV7-3 and TRBJ2-7, reads GAGVSQTPSNKVTEKGKYVELRCDPISGHTALYWYRQSLGQGPEFLIYFQGTGAADDSGLPNDRFFAVRPEGSVSTLKIQRTERGDSAVYLCASSLRSGGANEQYFGPGTRLTVT.

The chain uses TRBV30 and TRBJ1-5; 7 bases line up with TRBD1. The CDR3 totals 13 residues. Trimming at V came to 4 bases and at J to 5 bases, leaving 5 bases not matched to a gene. The germline CDR1 and CDR2 sequences are GTSNPN and SVGIG (reference sequence). Here the CDR3 DNA reads TGTGCCTGGAACGGACAGGAGGATCAGCCCCAGCATTTT. Translated: CAWNGQEDQPQHF.